This TCR beta chain was sequenced for a study of follicular helper T cells after annual influenza vaccination. Measured with immunoSEQ multiplex PCR; TCRdb has only the in-frame clones, and not every one. The sample holds about 11,000 clones, roughly 77% seen once. Germline V lookup: CDR1 ENHRY, CDR2 SYGVKD. The CDR3 contains 16 residues. Trimming removed 3 bases from V and 3 bases from J, with 15 bases in between. Sample time point: 2014-2015 season, pre-vaccination. The chain couples TRBV10-3 to TRBJ1-5, with D unclear. The receptor comes from an adult who received the influenza vaccine. The sequencing here drew on CXCR5- memory CD4+ T cells sorted from blood, taken on the day of influenza vaccination. The CDR3 DNA follows: TGTGCCATCAGTGACAAGACCGGCAGGAACAATCAGCCCCAGCATTTT. Amino acid sequence: CAISDKTGRNNQPQHF.